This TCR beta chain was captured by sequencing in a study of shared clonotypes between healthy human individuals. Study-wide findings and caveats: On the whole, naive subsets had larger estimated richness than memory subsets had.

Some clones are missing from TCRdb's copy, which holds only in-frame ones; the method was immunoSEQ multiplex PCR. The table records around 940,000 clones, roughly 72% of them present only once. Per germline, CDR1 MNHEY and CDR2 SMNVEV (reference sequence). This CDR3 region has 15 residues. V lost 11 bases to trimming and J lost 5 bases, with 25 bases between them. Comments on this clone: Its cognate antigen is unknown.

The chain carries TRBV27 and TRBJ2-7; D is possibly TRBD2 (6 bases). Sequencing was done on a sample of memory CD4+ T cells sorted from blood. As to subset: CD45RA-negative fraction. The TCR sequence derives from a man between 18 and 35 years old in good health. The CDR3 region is CASRTLGGTYHEQYF. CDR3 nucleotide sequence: TGTGCCTCAAGGACGTTGGGCGGGACCTACCACGAGCAGTACTTC.